The 24 T cell receptor beta chains presented below share a single source sample, sequenced in a study of blood T cell repertoires in COVID-19. Sequencing was performed with immunoSEQ multiplex PCR; in TCRdb, only in-frame clones are kept and a portion is missing. The data hold approximately 250,000 clones, with roughly 86% observed a single time. The specimen was peripheral blood. These receptors were taken from a woman in her sixties or seventies who had recovered from COVID-19.

The CDR3 protein is CARAGGSNQPQHF. The DNA for the CDR3 is TGTGCCAGGGCGGGCGGTAGCAATCAGCCCCAGCATTTT. The chain is built from TRBV11-3 and TRBJ1-5; D is unclear. The CDR3 has 13 residues. The germline V gene has CDR1 SGHNT and CDR2 YENEEA. V gave up 9 bases and J gave up 0 bases, with 9 bases separating them.

This clone has a single count. This chain connects TRBV5-4 to TRBJ2-7, with TRBD2 matching 8 bases. Germline values: CDR1 SGHNT, CDR2 YYREEE (reference sequence). The CDR3 has 15 amino acids. V was pared by 4 bases and J by 3 bases, with 9 bases of the junction left unmatched. The CDR3 nucleotides read TGTGCCAGCAGCCGACGGGAGGGTGTGAACTACGAGCAGTACTTC. Protein product: CASSRREGVNYEQYF.

The chain carries TRBV6-1 and TRBJ1-4; TRBD1 aligns across 8 bases. Germline V gives CDR1 MNHNS, CDR2 SASEGT. J was trimmed by 7 bases and V by 4 bases; bases with no gene match: 11. The CDR3 has 16 amino acids. CDR3 region: CASSVQPGGRGEKLFF. CDR3 coding DNA: TGTGCCAGCAGTGTCCAACCAGGGGGCCGGGGTGAAAAACTGTTTTTT.

The rearrangement links TRBV7-2 to TRBJ1-2; D remains unclear. The V gene's germline CDR1 is SGHTA and CDR2 FQGNSA. This CDR3 spans 12 amino acids. Trimming pared 3 bases from V and 4 bases from J, leaving 6 bases between. The CDR3 sequence: CASSFPSYGYTF. Written as DNA, the CDR3 is TGTGCCAGCAGCTTCCCCAGCTATGGCTACACCTTC.

The chain couples TRBV5-6 to TRBJ2-2; no reliable D call. Trimming removed 7 bases at V and 6 bases at J, with 13 bases between. The germline V gene encodes CDR1 SGHDT and CDR2 YYEEEE. The CDR3 loop spans 13 amino acids. This CDR3 reads CASSTLGAGELFF. The CDR3 DNA reads TGTGCCAGCTCCACCCTAGGTGCCGGGGAGCTGTTTTTT.

The V gene is TRBV5-1, the J gene TRBJ2-3, with D hard to call. Germline CDR1 reads SGHRS; CDR2 reads YFSETQ. This CDR3 contains 14 residues. With 0 bases removed from V and 2 bases from J, the gap between germline ends came to 7 bases. In DNA form, the CDR3 reads TGCGCCAGCAGCTTGGGGCCCCCCACAGATACGCAGTATTTT. It codes for CASSLGPPTDTQYF.

The CDR3 nucleotides are TGTGCCAGCAGTGATACGTGGACTAGCGGGTACAATGAGCAGTTCTTC. As protein: CASSDTWTSGYNEQFF. The V gene is TRBV2, the J gene TRBJ2-1; 11 nucleotides align to TRBD2. The CDR3 length is 16 residues. The trim removed 3 bases at V and 4 bases at J, leaving 5 bases unmatched. Germline CDR1 is SNHLY and CDR2 is FYNNEI. Drawing the rest from reference TRBV2 and TRBJ2-1, the complete variable domain is EPEVTQTPSHQVTQMGQEVILRCVPISNHLYFYWYRQILGQKVEFLVSFYNNEISEKSEIFDDQFSVERPDGSNFTLKIRSTKLEDSAMYFCASSDTWTSGYNEQFFGPGTRLTVL.

This chain uses TRBV6-5 with TRBJ1-2; 7 positions agree with TRBD1. The junction had 13 bases not matched to a gene; V was cut back by 7 bases and J by 8 bases. Germline CDR1 MNHEY, CDR2 SVGAGI. The CDR3 is made up of 14 amino acids. DNA of the CDR3: TGTGCCAGCACCCTCGACAGGGCGATTGAGGGCTACACCTTC. Its protein is CASTLDRAIEGYTF.

The V and J genes are TRBV5-1 and TRBJ1-1; D is uncertain. V gave up 1 base and J gave up 0 bases, with 13 bases separating them. Germline CDR1 is SGHRS and CDR2 is YFSETQ. This CDR3 is built from 16 residues. CDR3 sequence: CASSLQTKTLNTEAFF. CDR3 nucleotide sequence: TGCGCCAGCAGCTTGCAGACAAAGACCCTGAACACTGAAGCTTTCTTT.

The chain is built from TRBV4-1 and TRBJ1-3; D unclear. Germline-derived CDR1 and CDR2 are MGHRA and YSYEKL. The ends were cut back, 8 bases at V and 2 bases at J, with 16 bases in the middle. This CDR3 has 15 amino acids. The CDR3: CASHAGPSAGNTIYF. The CDR3 DNA reads as TGCGCCAGCCACGCGGGCCCCAGCGCTGGAAACACCATATATTTT.

This clone was seen only once. One end of the junction varies from germline; a read error may be responsible. The chain links TRBV5-6 to TRBJ1-1; 7 bases are shared with TRBD1. This CDR3 spans 12 amino acids. Per the germline V gene, CDR1 is SGHDT and CDR2 is YYEEEE. The CDR3 here is CASSLRQGRGSF. CDR3 nucleotide sequence: TGTGCCAGCAGCTTACGACAGGGTCGCGGCTCATTT.

The gene calls are TRBV9 and TRBJ1-4, with D possibly being TRBD1 (6 bases). There are 17 residues in the CDR3. In germline, CDR1 is SGDLS, CDR2 YYNGEE. V was cut by 0 bases and J by 7 bases, with 19 bases left in between. This CDR3 reads CASSVAPTGRGGEKLFF. The DNA for the CDR3 is TGTGCCAGCAGCGTAGCTCCTACGGGCAGGGGTGGTGAAAAACTGTTTTTT.

This chain uses TRBV9 with TRBJ2-5; D not resolved. The V gene's germline CDR1 is SGDLS and CDR2 YYNGEE. Trimming stripped 0 bases from V and 5 bases from J, with 11 bases between. The CDR3 length is 14 residues. The CDR3 nucleotides read TGTGCCAGCAGCGTAGGAGTGGTGGAGGAGACCCAGTACTTC. Encoded protein: CASSVGVVEETQYF.

The gene calls are TRBV7-2 and TRBJ2-5; D perhaps matches TRBD2 (6 bases). This CDR3 region has 14 residues. Trimming cost V 1 base and J 5 bases, with 11 bases left between them. Per germline, CDR1 SGHTA and CDR2 FQGNSA. CDR3 sequence (DNA): TGTGCCAGCAGCTTAGGAGGGAGCGGGGAGACCCAGTACTTC. It yields the protein CASSLGGSGETQYF.

The chain has TRBV12-3 or TRBV12-4 and TRBJ1-5; 7 bases agree with TRBD1. Unmatched junction bases numbered 6, after V lost 6 bases and J lost 7 bases. The CDR3 spans 13 residues. CDR3 region: CASRGGQLQPQHF. The DNA of the CDR3 is TGTGCCAGCAGGGGGGGACAGCTGCAGCCCCAGCATTTT.

The CDR3 reads CASWDRSNNQPQHF. CDR3 bases: TGTGCCAGTTGGGACAGGTCAAACAATCAGCCCCAGCATTTT. This chain links TRBV28 with TRBJ1-5; TRBD1 matches at 8 bases. The CDR3 totals 14 residues. V lost 9 bases, J lost 3 bases, and 7 bases stayed unmatched. CDR1 and CDR2 (germline): MDHEN, SYDVKM.

This chain joins TRBV19 and TRBJ2-7; 11 bases are shared with TRBD1. CDR3 length: 15 residues. After removal of 6 bases from V and 6 bases from J, the junction contained 10 bases not matched to a gene. Looked up from germline, CDR1 is LNHDA and CDR2 is SQIVND (reference sequence). CDR3 protein: CASRLSGTGGLEQYF. CDR3 DNA sequence: TGTGCCAGTAGGCTCTCCGGGACAGGGGGACTCGAGCAGTACTTC.

The chain uses TRBV7-2 and TRBJ2-1; TRBD2 is a possible D gene (7 bases). Germline loops: CDR1 SGHTA, CDR2 FQGNSA. V lost 5 bases and J lost 7, with 21 bases in between. The CDR3 loop spans 16 amino acids. Written as DNA, the CDR3 is TGTGCCAGCAGCCTCATGTGGGGGGGCGTTAGAAATGAGCAGTTCTTC. This sequence encodes CASSLMWGGVRNEQFF.

The chain recombines TRBV7-9 with TRBJ2-1, with 9 bases identical to TRBD1. After removal of 5 bases from V and 9 bases from J, the junction contained 14 bases not matched to a gene. Germline V lookup: CDR1 SEHNR, CDR2 FQNEAQ (reference sequence). The CDR3 has 16 residues. CDR3: CASSPNRGRIESEQFF. The CDR3 nucleotides read TGTGCCAGCAGCCCCAACAGGGGGCGGATAGAGAGTGAGCAGTTCTTC.

This sequence joins TRBV27 and TRBJ2-1; 9 nucleotides match TRBD1. The length of the CDR3 is 16 residues. The trim removed 5 bases at V and 9 bases at J, leaving 14 bases unmatched. Germline CDR1 is MNHEY and CDR2 is SMNVEV (reference sequence). DNA for the CDR3: TGTGCCAGCAGTCCCACCGGGACAGGGAGGTCAAGTGAGCAGTTCTTC. Translating it yields CASSPTGTGRSSEQFF.

This clone was seen ten or more times. The rearrangement joins TRBV15 to TRBJ2-7; possible D gene TRBD1, 5 bases. Trimming left V 2 bases short and J 7 bases short, with 15 bases between. CDR3 size: 14 residues. Germline CDR1 reads LNHNV; CDR2 reads YYDKDF (reference sequence). CDR3 sequence (DNA): TGTGCCACCAGCAGAACCAGGGATGCGCGGGAGCAGTACTTC. It is translated as CATSRTRDAREQYF.

The gene calls are TRBV18 and TRBJ2-2, with D tentatively TRBD1 (6 bases). Per germline, CDR1 KGHSH and CDR2 LQKENI. V lost 4 bases and J lost 3, with 12 bases in between. CDR3 length equals 15 residues. This CDR3 reads CASSRSGADTGELFF. The CDR3 region has the DNA TGTGCCAGCTCACGGTCAGGGGCAGACACCGGGGAGCTGTTTTTT.

This clone came up once. The rearrangement uses TRBV6-5 and TRBJ1-6; the match to TRBD1 covers 10 bases. The junction had 7 bases not matched to a gene; V was cut back by 6 bases and J by 8 bases. Germline-derived CDR1 and CDR2 are MNHEY and SVGAGI. CDR3 length: 15 residues. As DNA, the CDR3 is TGTGCCAGCAGGCCCACCGGGACAGGGGATTCACCCCTCCACTTT. It encodes CASRPTGTGDSPLHF.

This chain connects TRBV7-2 to TRBJ1-6; 7 bases map to TRBD1. CDR3 length equals 16 residues. Germline values: CDR1 SGHTA, CDR2 FQGNSA. V lost 3 bases, J lost 4 bases, and 6 bases stayed unmatched. This CDR3 reads CASSFVGQSYNSPLHF. CDR3 DNA sequence: TGTGCCAGCAGCTTTGTGGGACAGTCGTATAATTCACCCCTCCACTTT.